This TCR beta chain was identified during a study of blood T cells in healthy people across ages. Study-level results: Higher diversity and more naive CD4+ cells were features of long-lived donors, compared to aged donors. Diversity figures derived from one million T cells were judged to underestimate the true value.

The authors ran a second PCR of 7 to 11 cycles using a sample-barcoded 5' primer and a J-beta primer mix. TCRdb independently ran MiXCR on the 5' RACE reads; one entry per CDR3 protein. The sample has about 1,000,000 distinct CDR3 sequences, under 45% seen once. No fewer than 7 million PBMCs went into each sample. Germline V gene data show CDR1 as SNHLY and CDR2 as FYNNEI. Trimming removed 6 bases from V and 4 bases from J, with 15 bases in between. This CDR3 region has 14 residues. In its sample, this clonotype was seen a few times. What it binds is not known. J is TRBJ1-1 and V is TRBV2, with D perhaps matching TRBD1 (6 bases). The sequencing input was blood. The TCR was taken from a woman aged 60-70 years in good health. CDR3 sequence (DNA): TGTGCCAGCAGGAAACAGGGCTTCGGCACTGAAGCTTTCTTT. Residues: CASRKQGFGTEAFF.